The T cell receptor (beta chain) under discussion was sequenced for a study of blood T cell repertoires in COVID-19. How the authors handled the data: Amplification of reference gene primers provided the estimated nucleated cell counts. Only in-frame clones appear in the TCRdb table, and some are missing; sequencing was by immunoSEQ multiplex PCR. V and J calls plus clone size are reproduced from that table; the DNA served to infer D and trimming. Among approximately 300,000 clones, approximately 91% were seen once, and the ten largest hold 3.5% to 5%. V was pared by 0 bases and J by 4 bases, with 7 bases of the junction left unmatched. The germline V gene encodes CDR1 LNHNV and CDR2 YYDKDF (reference sequence). The CDR3 runs to 16 residues.

The clonotype was recovered from a woman aged 25-40 years who had been exposed to COVID-19. The V gene is TRBV15, the J gene TRBJ1-2; 8 positions match TRBD1. Sequenced input: PBMCs or T cells enriched from blood (not recorded which). The CDR3 nucleotides read TGTGCCACCAGCAGAGAGGGAGCAGGGGGCGGCTATGGCTACACCTTC. Its translation is CATSREGAGGGYGYTF.